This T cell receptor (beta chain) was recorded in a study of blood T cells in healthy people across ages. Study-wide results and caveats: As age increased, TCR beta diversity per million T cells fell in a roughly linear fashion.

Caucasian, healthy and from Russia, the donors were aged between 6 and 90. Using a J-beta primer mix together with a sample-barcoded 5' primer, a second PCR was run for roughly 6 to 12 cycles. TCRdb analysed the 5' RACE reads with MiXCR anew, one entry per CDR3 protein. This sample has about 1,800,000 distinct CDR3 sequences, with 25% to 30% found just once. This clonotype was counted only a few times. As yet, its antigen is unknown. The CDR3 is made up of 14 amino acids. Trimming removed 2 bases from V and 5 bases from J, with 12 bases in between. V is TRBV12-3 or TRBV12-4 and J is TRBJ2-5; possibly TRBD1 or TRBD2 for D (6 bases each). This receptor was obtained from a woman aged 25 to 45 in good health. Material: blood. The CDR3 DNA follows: TGTGCCAGCAGTTTATGGGGGGCCTCGGAGACCCAGTACTTC. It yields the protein CASSLWGASETQYF.